This passage covers 24 T cell receptor beta chains from one sample sequenced in a study of Siglec-9 on CD8 T cells in melanoma. The data were produced by immunoSEQ multiplex PCR, yet TCRdb's version contains in-frame clones alone and is incomplete. This sample has some 37,000 clones, with 65% to 85% found just once. Specimen: Siglec-9- CD8+ T cells sorted from blood. These receptors were collected from a human donor in good health.

The rearrangement joins TRBV5-6 to TRBJ2-5, with D maybe TRBD1 (6 bases). Trimming pared 4 bases from V and 3 bases from J, leaving 7 bases between. This CDR3 region has 12 residues. The germline V gene encodes CDR1 SGHDT and CDR2 YYEEEE. The CDR3 DNA is TGTGCCAGCAGCGGACAGAAAGAGACCCAGTACTTC. Translation gives CASSGQKETQYF.

The chain joins TRBV9 to TRBJ1-2; 9 bases line up with TRBD1. The length of the CDR3 is 16 residues. Germline trimming cut 5 bases from V and 7 bases from J; bases unmatched to any gene: 15. Germline lookup yields CDR1 SGDLS and CDR2 YYNGEE. Here the CDR3 reads CASRKTGTGNYAGYTF. In DNA, the CDR3 is TGTGCCAGCAGGAAAACCGGGACAGGGAACTACGCTGGCTACACCTTC.

V usage is TRBV27 and J usage is TRBJ2-3; D is unclear. The germline CDR1 and CDR2 sequences are MNHEY and SMNVEV (reference sequence). Trimming removed 0 bases at V and 8 bases at J, with 21 bases between. The CDR3 length is 17 residues. The CDR3 region is CASSLSGYSVPLLTQYF. The CDR3 DNA reads TGTGCCAGCAGTTTATCGGGCTACTCCGTTCCCCTCCTTACGCAGTATTTT.

This chain uses TRBV6-1 with TRBJ2-2; D gene unclear. This CDR3 contains 16 residues. V shed 2 bases and J shed 1 base, with 11 bases lying between them. The germline CDR1 and CDR2 sequences are MNHNS and SASEGT. The CDR3 is CASSERISGNTGELFF. The CDR3 DNA is TGTGCCAGCAGTGAAAGGATTTCGGGGAACACCGGGGAGCTGTTTTTT.

J is TRBJ2-2 and V is TRBV2; D is possibly TRBD2 (6 bases). The CDR3 runs to 14 residues. V lost 0 bases and J lost 7, with 9 bases in between. Germline V gene sequence: CDR1 SNHLY, CDR2 FYNNEI. CDR3: CASSEAGGNGELFF. The CDR3 DNA is TGTGCCAGCAGTGAAGCCGGCGGGAACGGGGAGCTGTTTTTT. Variable domain in full (rest from reference TRBV2 and TRBJ2-2): EPEVTQTPSHQVTQMGQEVILRCVPISNHLYFYWYRQILGQKVEFLVSFYNNEISEKSEIFDDQFSVERPDGSNFTLKIRSTKLEDSAMYFCASSEAGGNGELFFGEGSRLTVL.

J is TRBJ2-7 and V is TRBV5-6; D is unclear. Germline CDR1 reads SGHDT; CDR2 reads YYEEEE. The length of the CDR3 is 12 residues. V lost 2 bases to trimming and J lost 0 bases, with 3 bases between them. The CDR3 region has the DNA TGTGCCAGCAGCTTTGGCTCCTACGAGCAGTACTTC. Translating it yields CASSFGSYEQYF. The variable domain in full, with the rest retrieved from reference TRBV5-6 and TRBJ2-7, is DAGVTQSPTHLIKTRGQQVTLRCSPKSGHDTVSWYQQALGQGPQFIFQYYEEEERQRGNFPDRFSGHQFPNYSSELNVNALLLGDSALYLCASSFGSYEQYFGPGTRLTVT.

On this clone itself: Other DNA sequences in the sample encode the same CDR3. For the CDR3, the DNA is TGTGCCTGGAGTGGAGGGGGCGAGGTCGATGGCTACACCTTC. Translating gives CAWSGGGEVDGYTF. This sequence joins TRBV30 and TRBJ1-2, with TRBD1 matching 7 bases. CDR1 and CDR2 (germline): GTSNPN, SVGIG (reference sequence). The CDR3 has 14 amino acids. V lost 1 base and J lost 6; bases outside the gene matches: 8.

This chain joins TRBV13 and TRBJ2-3; D not resolved. The CDR3 is 11 amino acids. CDR1 and CDR2 from the germline V gene are PRHDT and FYEKMQ (reference sequence). The ends were cut back, 4 bases at V and 3 bases at J, with 2 bases in the middle. The CDR3 nucleotides read TGTGCCAGCAGCTCGACAGATACGCAGTATTTT. It translates to CASSSTDTQYF.

V gene TRBV19 combines with J gene TRBJ2-3; no clear D gene. V shed 3 bases and J shed 6 bases, with 13 bases lying between them. The CDR3 has 14 residues. Germline CDR1 is LNHDA and CDR2 is SQIVND (reference sequence). The CDR3 loop is CASSISHPADTQYF. In nucleotides, the CDR3 is TGTGCCAGTAGTATTTCTCATCCCGCTGATACGCAGTATTTT.

The V gene is TRBV4-1, the J gene TRBJ2-7; D tentatively reads TRBD1 or TRBD2 (5 bases each). The ends were cut back, 1 base at V and 7 bases at J, with 14 bases in the middle. Germline lookup yields CDR1 MGHRA and CDR2 YSYEKL. The CDR3 runs 14 residues. The DNA for the CDR3 is TGCGCCAGCAGCCAAGTAAGTGTCGAGGGGGAGCAGTACTTC. Protein: CASSQVSVEGEQYF.

The chain joins TRBV10-3 to TRBJ2-7, with TRBD2 as a possible D gene (6 bases). CDR1 and CDR2 from the germline V gene are ENHRY and SYGVKD. V lost 2 bases, J lost 4 bases, and 18 bases lay in between. The CDR3 length is 16 residues. The CDR3 is CAISERLRASAYEQYF. CDR3 bases: TGTGCCATCAGTGAGAGGTTAAGGGCTAGCGCTTACGAGCAGTACTTC.

The rearrangement links TRBV7-8 to TRBJ2-5; 8 bases are a match to TRBD2. V dropped 5 bases and J dropped 6; count of bases not matched to a gene: 14. Per the germline V gene, CDR1 is SGHVS and CDR2 is FQNEAQ. The CDR3 contains 16 residues. The CDR3 reads CASSPGVAGMDKTQYF. CDR3 nucleotide sequence: TGTGCCAGCAGCCCTGGGGTAGCGGGAATGGATAAGACCCAGTACTTC.

This rearrangement joins TRBV13 to TRBJ1-1; D is unresolved. The CDR3 consists of 14 residues. CDR1 and CDR2 from the germline V gene are PRHDT and FYEKMQ (reference sequence). With 5 bases removed from V and 1 base from J, the gap between germline ends came to 11 bases. The CDR3 spells CASSPRTENTEAFF. CDR3 DNA sequence: TGTGCCAGCAGCCCCCGGACGGAGAACACTGAAGCTTTCTTT.

The table lists this clone with a count of one. The chain employs TRBV7-9 and TRBJ2-1; 9 bases are a match to TRBD2. V was clipped by 5 bases and J by 4 bases; unmatched bases: 6. CDR3 size: 15 residues. Germline CDR1 and CDR2: SEHNR and FQNEAQ (reference sequence). The CDR3 is CASSIGTSPYNEQFF. CDR3 in DNA: TGTGCCAGCAGCATTGGGACTAGCCCGTACAATGAGCAGTTCTTC.

This chain uses TRBV27 with TRBJ2-3, with a tentative D call TRBD1 (5 bases). The ends were cut back, 8 bases at V and 8 bases at J, with 26 bases in the middle. CDR3 length equals 16 residues. CDR1 and CDR2 (germline): MNHEY, SMNVEV (reference sequence). CDR3 DNA: TGTGCCAGCTGCGCATTAGACGGACCCCGGCAGGGTACGCAGTATTTT. It is translated as CASCALDGPRQGTQYF.

This clone occurred a few times. The CDR3 here is CASSLTGSFYEQYF. The CDR3 DNA is TGTGCCAGCAGTTTAACAGGGAGTTTCTACGAGCAGTACTTC. The chain has TRBV27 and TRBJ2-7; TRBD1 is a possible D gene (6 bases). CDR3 length: 14 residues. Germline V gene data show CDR1 as MNHEY and CDR2 as SMNVEV (reference sequence). V gave up 2 bases and J gave up 3 bases, with 11 bases separating them.

V is TRBV30 and J is TRBJ2-1, with unresolved D. Deletions cut 8 bases from V and 7 bases from J, with 18 bases between. Germline lookup yields CDR1 GTSNPN and CDR2 SVGIG (reference sequence). CDR3 length equals 13 residues. For the CDR3, the DNA is TGTGCCACAAGACCCTGGAGTGAGAATGAGCAGTTCTTC. Amino acids: CATRPWSENEQFF. Complete variable domain (other parts from reference TRBV30 and TRBJ2-1): SQTIHQWPATLVQPVGSPLSLECTVEGTSNPNLYWYRQAAGRGLQLLFYSVGIGQISSEVPQNLSASRPQDRQFILSSKKLLLSDSGFYLCATRPWSENEQFFGPGTRLTVL.

The chain recombines TRBV23-1 with TRBJ1-2; 8 nucleotides agree with TRBD1. TRBV23-1 is marked as an open reading frame, function uncertain. There are 21 residues in the CDR3. After removal of 8 bases from V and 5 bases from J, the junction contained 31 bases not matched to a gene. The CDR3 is CASLYPPGQTSGGSFFYGYTF. The CDR3 DNA is TGCGCCAGCTTATACCCCCCGGGACAGACTTCAGGGGGCTCGTTTTTTTATGGCTACACCTTC.

The V gene is TRBV5-1, the J gene TRBJ2-1; 11 nucleotides line up with TRBD2. The CDR3 totals 16 residues. V lost 0 bases to trimming and J lost 3 bases; unmatched junction nucleotides: 2. Germline CDR1 reads SGHRS; CDR2 reads YFSETQ. CDR3: CASSLEGLADYNEQFF. In DNA, the CDR3 is TGCGCCAGCAGCTTGGAGGGACTAGCGGACTACAATGAGCAGTTCTTC.

V is TRBV28 and J is TRBJ2-5; a weak D match, TRBD2 (6 bases). V was pared by 6 bases and J by 5 bases, with 13 bases between. CDR3 size: 13 residues. Germline V lookup: CDR1 MDHEN, CDR2 SYDVKM. DNA of the CDR3: TGTGCCAGCAGGCCGGACGCGGGGGAGACCCAGTACTTC. Translation: CASRPDAGETQYF.

This clone was found a few times. The junction shows a germline mismatch at one end, possibly a read error. V is TRBV9 and J is TRBJ2-7; 13 nucleotides align to TRBD2. The CDR3 sequence is 16 residues long. Germline V gives CDR1 SGDLS, CDR2 YYNGEE. The CDR3 region has the DNA TGTGCCAGCAGCCCAAGGACTAGCGGGAGCTCCCACGAGCAGTACTTC. Its protein product is CASSPRTSGSSHEQYF.

This sequence joins TRBV30 and TRBJ2-7; D might be TRBD2 (7 bases). CDR1 and CDR2 from the germline V gene are GTSNPN and SVGIG (reference sequence). Between the trimmed V and J ends, which lost 8 bases and 6 bases, there was a span of 17 bases. The CDR3 sequence is 12 residues long. CDR3 DNA: TGTGCCGGACAAGAGGGGGGGATCGAGCAGTACTTC. Its protein product is CAGQEGGIEQYF.

This clone was detected a few times. V is TRBV28 and J is TRBJ1-4; 9 bases are a match to TRBD1. CDR1 is MDHEN and CDR2 is SYDVKM in the germline V gene. The CDR3 spans 13 residues. The V gene end was trimmed by 6 bases and the J gene end by 8 bases; junction bases not matched to a gene: 4. The CDR3 here is CASRVGQGEKLFF. The DNA of the CDR3 is TGTGCCAGCAGGGTGGGACAGGGAGAAAAACTGTTTTTT.

The chain recombines TRBV7-8 with TRBJ2-7, with D unclear. Trimming stripped 5 bases from V and 2 bases from J, with 4 bases between. This CDR3 has 11 residues. From germline, CDR1 is SGHVS and CDR2 FQNEAQ. The CDR3 sequence is CASSPTYEQYF. The CDR3 DNA sequence: TGTGCCAGCAGCCCCACCTACGAGCAGTACTTC.